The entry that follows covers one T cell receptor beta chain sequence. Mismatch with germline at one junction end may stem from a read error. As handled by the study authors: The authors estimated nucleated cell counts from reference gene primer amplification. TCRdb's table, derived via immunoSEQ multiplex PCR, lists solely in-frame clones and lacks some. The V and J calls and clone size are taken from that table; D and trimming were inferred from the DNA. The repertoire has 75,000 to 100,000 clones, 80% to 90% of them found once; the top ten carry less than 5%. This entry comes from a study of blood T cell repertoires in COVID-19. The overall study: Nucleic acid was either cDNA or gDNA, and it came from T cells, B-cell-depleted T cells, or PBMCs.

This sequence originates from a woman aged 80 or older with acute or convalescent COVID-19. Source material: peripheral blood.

CDR3 DNA: TGCAGCGTTGAGAGGGACAACCACGAGACCCAGTACTTC. The encoded protein is CSVERDNHETQYF. The chain links TRBV29-1 to TRBJ2-5; TRBD1 is a possible D gene (6 bases). CDR3 length: 13 amino acids. Per germline, CDR1 SQVTM and CDR2 ANQGSEA. Filled out from reference TRBV29-1 and TRBJ2-5, the complete variable domain reads SAVISQKPSRDICQRGTSLTIQCQVDSQVTMMFWYRQQPGQSLTLIATANQGSEATYESGFVIDKFPISRPNLTFSTLTVSNMSPEDSSIYLCSVERDNHETQYFGPGTRLLVL.